These 23 T cell receptor beta chains share one sample of origin, sequenced in a study of blood T cell repertoires in COVID-19. The table came from immunoSEQ multiplex PCR; TCRdb's copy has only in-frame clones and leaves some out. The sample consists of around 360,000 clones, 87% of them appearing once. Sequencing input: PBMCs or T cells enriched from blood (not recorded which). Receptors originate from a man in his forties or fifties in a cohort exposed to, infected with or recovered from COVID-19 (not recorded which).

This clone was found once. The V and J genes are TRBV19 and TRBJ1-1; 7 nucleotides match TRBD1. The germline V gene has CDR1 LNHDA and CDR2 SQIVND (reference sequence). After removal of 6 bases from V and 0 bases from J, the junction contained 10 bases not matched to a gene. The length of the CDR3 is 16 residues. CDR3 bases: TGTGCCAGTAGCACCACCAGGGGGGTTATGAACACTGAAGCTTTCTTT. Translation gives CASSTTRGVMNTEAFF. Together with reference TRBV19 and TRBJ1-1, the CDR3 gives the full variable domain: DGGITQSPKYLFRKEGQNVTLSCEQNLNHDAMYWYRQDPGQGLRLIYYSQIVNDFQKGDIAEGYSVSREKKESFPLTVTSAQKNPTAFYLCASSTTRGVMNTEAFFGQGTRLTVV.

The genes are TRBV9 and TRBJ2-7; D perhaps matches TRBD1 (5 bases). The germline V and J ends were trimmed by 2 bases and 6 bases, with 12 bases remaining between them. Germline assignment: CDR1 SGDLS and CDR2 YYNGEE. The CDR3 is made up of 13 amino acids. The CDR3 here is CASSVSTGSEQYF. The CDR3 region has the DNA TGTGCCAGCAGCGTTAGTACAGGATCCGAGCAGTACTTC.

The chain employs TRBV20-1 and TRBJ1-2; no reliable D call. This CDR3 comprises 11 residues. Trimming cost V 3 bases and J 8 bases, with 10 bases left between them. The germline CDR1 and CDR2 sequences are DFQATT and SNEGSKA (reference sequence). The CDR3 loop is CSASRGTGYTF. CDR3 coding DNA: TGCAGTGCTAGCCGGGGTACGGGCTACACCTTC.

This chain uses TRBV28 with TRBJ1-1; perhaps TRBD1 as D (5 bases). The CDR3 is made up of 13 amino acids. CDR1 is MDHEN, CDR2 SYDVKM, per germline. Trimming shortened V by 5 bases and J by 0 bases, and 7 bases separated the two germline ends. The CDR3 reads CASSDSLNTEAFF. CDR3 nucleotides: TGTGCCAGCAGTGACAGCCTGAACACTGAAGCTTTCTTT.

The rearrangement uses TRBV5-1 and TRBJ1-2; the D is unclear. The CDR3 has 15 residues. CDR1 and CDR2 (germline): SGHRS, YFSETQ. Deletions cut 4 bases from V and 0 bases from J, with 13 bases between. CDR3 sequence (DNA): TGCGCCAGCAGCCCGCAGGTGATGACTAACTATGGCTACACCTTC. As protein: CASSPQVMTNYGYTF.

This chain joins TRBV4-2 and TRBJ2-2, with a weak D call TRBD2 (6 bases). Per germline, CDR1 LGHNA and CDR2 YNFKEQ. This CDR3 is built from 15 residues. V was trimmed by 1 base and J by 2 bases, leaving 8 bases between them. The CDR3 here is CASSQGDFNTGELFF. The CDR3 DNA is TGTGCCAGCAGCCAAGGGGACTTTAACACCGGGGAGCTGTTTTTT.

The chain carries TRBV11-2 and TRBJ1-6, with D perhaps matching TRBD1 (6 bases). V was pared by 2 bases and J by 7 bases, with 21 bases between. CDR3 length: 18 amino acids. Germline lookup yields CDR1 SGHAT and CDR2 FQNNGV. CDR3 residues: CASSLSRLGGRVNSPLHF. The CDR3 DNA sequence: TGTGCCAGCAGCTTAAGTAGACTTGGGGGCAGAGTCAATTCACCCCTCCACTTT.

V usage is TRBV27 and J usage is TRBJ1-5; 9 bases line up with TRBD1. The germline CDR1 and CDR2 sequences are MNHEY and SMNVEV (reference sequence). The V segment lost 6 bases and the J segment 2 bases; nucleotides outside the gene matches: 5. This CDR3 comprises 15 residues. In DNA, the CDR3 is TGTGCCAGCAGCTTGGACAGGGGAGGCAATCAGCCCCAGCATTTT. It specifies CASSLDRGGNQPQHF.

The V and J genes are TRBV30 and TRBJ1-3; unclear D gene. The germline gives CDR1 GTSNPN, CDR2 SVGIG (reference sequence). Trimming pared 1 base from V and 3 bases from J, leaving 7 bases between. The CDR3 extends over 13 amino acids. CDR3 nucleotide sequence: TGTGCCTGGAGTGGAACGGGTGGAAACACCATATATTTT. Its protein product is CAWSGTGGNTIYF.

This chain joins TRBV7-2 and TRBJ2-5; possible D gene TRBD1, 8 bases. CDR3 size: 15 residues. Deletions cut 5 bases from V and 5 bases from J, with 18 bases between. Germline CDR1 SGHTA, CDR2 FQGNSA. The DNA of the CDR3 is TGTGCCAGCAGCCCCCGGACAGGGCGGGGGGAGACCCAGTACTTC. It is translated as CASSPRTGRGETQYF.

This clone was seen a handful of times. This chain uses TRBV7-9 with TRBJ2-7; D might be TRBD1 (6 bases). CDR1 SEHNR and CDR2 FQNEAQ come from the germline V gene (reference sequence). The CDR3 totals 15 residues. The germline V and J ends were trimmed by 5 bases and 3 bases, with 17 bases remaining between them. The CDR3 loop reads CASSKNRDINYEQYF. CDR3 bases: TGTGCCAGCAGCAAAAACCGGGACATAAACTACGAGCAGTACTTC. The full variable domain, completed using reference TRBV7-9 and TRBJ2-7, is DTGVSQNPRHKITKRGQNVTFRCDPISEHNRLYWYRQTLGQGPEFLTYFQNEAQLEKSRLLSDRFSAERPKGSFSTLEIQRTEQGDSAMYLCASSKNRDINYEQYFGPGTRLTVT.

This rearrangement joins TRBV7-2 to TRBJ1-3, with D unresolved. The CDR3 spans 11 residues. Looked up from germline, CDR1 is SGHTA and CDR2 is FQGNSA. V was trimmed by 5 bases and J by 9 bases, leaving 8 bases between them. The CDR3 nucleotides read TGTGCCAGCAGCCCACGTAGCACCATATATTTT. Its protein is CASSPRSTIYF.

The J gene is TRBJ1-6, the V gene TRBV5-5, with TRBD1 matching over 7 bases. V shed 0 bases, J shed 7 bases, and the junction held 7 bases outside the gene matches. The CDR3 is made up of 16 amino acids. CDR1 and CDR2 from the germline V gene are SGHKS and YYEKEE (reference sequence). The CDR3 DNA sequence: TGTGCCAGCAGCTTGGTTGTGGACAGGCCAAATTCACCCCTCCACTTT. Translating gives CASSLVVDRPNSPLHF.

The rearrangement links TRBV10-1 to TRBJ2-3; 8 bases fit TRBD2. Per the germline V gene, CDR1 is WNHNN and CDR2 is SYGVQD (reference sequence). The CDR3 has 15 residues. The ends lost 3 bases at V and 2 bases at J; junction bases unmatched: 4. The CDR3 sequence: CASSETSGVTDTQYF. The DNA for the CDR3 is TGCGCCAGCAGTGAAACTAGCGGAGTCACAGATACGCAGTATTTT.

The chain links TRBV7-9 to TRBJ2-7; 12 nucleotides agree with TRBD2. J gave up 3 bases and V 1 base, and 1 base lay outside the gene matches. In germline, CDR1 is SEHNR, CDR2 FQNEAQ (reference sequence). The CDR3 runs 15 residues. DNA for the CDR3: TGTGCCAGCAGCTTAGAGACTAGCGGGAGCTACGAGCAGTACTTC. Translating gives CASSLETSGSYEQYF. The complete variable domain, with remaining parts taken from reference TRBV7-9 and TRBJ2-7, reads DTGVSQNPRHKITKRGQNVTFRCDPISEHNRLYWYRQTLGQGPEFLTYFQNEAQLEKSRLLSDRFSAERPKGSFSTLEIQRTEQGDSAMYLCASSLETSGSYEQYFGPGTRLTVT.

The chain has TRBV30 and TRBJ1-3, with a possible D match to TRBD1 (5 bases). V was cut by 0 bases and J by 2 bases, with 11 bases left in between. Germline V gene data show CDR1 as GTSNPN and CDR2 as SVGIG (reference sequence). The CDR3 has 15 amino acids. The CDR3 here is CAWSVAQGAGNTIYF. The CDR3 nucleotides are TGTGCCTGGAGTGTAGCCCAGGGTGCTGGAAACACCATATATTTT.

The J gene is TRBJ2-1, the V gene TRBV4-1; TRBD1 matches at 7 bases. This CDR3 comprises 12 residues. Looked up from germline, CDR1 is MGHRA and CDR2 is YSYEKL. V lost 5 bases to trimming and J lost 9 bases; unmatched junction nucleotides: 4. CDR3 coding DNA: TGCGCCAGCAGCTCACAGGGGTTTGAGCAGTTCTTC. Translated: CASSSQGFEQFF.

This chain connects TRBV12-5 to TRBJ2-1; tentative D call: TRBD2 (6 bases). The CDR3 sequence is 15 residues long. Between the trimmed V and J ends, which lost 7 bases and 0 bases, there was a span of 13 bases. CDR1 LGHNT and CDR2 FRNRAP come from the germline V gene. This chain's CDR3 is CASATGGSSYNEQFF. Written as DNA, the CDR3 is TGTGCTAGTGCCACCGGGGGTAGCTCCTACAATGAGCAGTTCTTC.

This chain joins TRBV5-1 and TRBJ2-6; D unresolved. V was pared by 3 bases and J by 2 bases, with 9 bases between. The CDR3 contains 15 residues. Germline CDR1 SGHRS, CDR2 YFSETQ. CDR3 nucleotides: TGCGCCAGCAGCTACAAGACTGCTGGGGCCAACGTCCTGACTTTC. This gives the protein CASSYKTAGANVLTF.

V is TRBV5-1 and J is TRBJ2-4; D is possibly TRBD2 (5 bases). The ends were cut back, 2 bases at V and 1 base at J, with 10 bases in the middle. The CDR3 has 15 residues. From germline, CDR1 is SGHRS and CDR2 YFSETQ. The CDR3 DNA follows: TGCGCCAGCAGCTTCCGGGGAGAGGCCAAAAACATTCAGTACTTC. It specifies CASSFRGEAKNIQYF.

This sequence joins TRBV7-9 and TRBJ2-1; 10 nucleotides align to TRBD2. The CDR3 spans 19 residues. Germline values: CDR1 SEHNR, CDR2 FQNEAQ (reference sequence). After removal of 4 bases from V and 0 bases from J, the junction contained 12 bases not matched to a gene. CDR3 nucleotide sequence: TGTGCCAGCAGCTATAGGGGAAAACTAGCGGGGAGCTCCTACAATGAGCAGTTCTTC. It yields the protein CASSYRGKLAGSSYNEQFF.

CDR3 amino acids: CASSNYNEQFF. For the CDR3, the DNA is TGTGCCAGCAGCAACTACAATGAGCAGTTCTTC. V gene TRBV2 combines with J gene TRBJ2-1; D is unclear. CDR1 and CDR2 from the germline V gene are SNHLY and FYNNEI. With 6 bases removed from V and 3 bases from J, the gap between germline ends came to 3 bases. The CDR3 covers 11 residues.

V and J are TRBV5-1 and TRBJ1-2; 9 bases align to TRBD1. From germline, CDR1 is SGHRS and CDR2 YFSETQ. The J segment lost 5 bases and the V segment lost 3 bases, leaving 5 bases of the junction unmatched. CDR3 length equals 14 residues. This CDR3 reads CASSWDREGYGYTF. In nucleotides, the CDR3 is TGCGCCAGCAGCTGGGACAGGGAGGGTTATGGCTACACCTTC.